This T cell receptor (beta chain) was recovered during a study of CD8 T cells in ankylosing spondylitis. This clonotype was recorded a few times. This CDR3 has 14 residues. Losses at the gene ends were 7 bases for V and 4 bases for J; bases not matched to a gene: 7. From germline, CDR1 is MRHNA and CDR2 SNTAGT. In TCRdb, the 5' RACE reads were re-called with MiXCR into one record per CDR3 protein. The sample lists just under 350,000 distinct CDR3 sequences, about 15% occurring once. The sequenced material came from blood, either unsorted or a sorted T cell fraction (not recorded which). The receptor was isolated from a male donor with ankylosing spondylitis or in good health (not recorded which). The rearrangement uses TRBV6-4 and TRBJ2-7, with 10 bases matching TRBD1. In DNA form, the CDR3 reads TGTGCCAGCAATAGCCCGGGACAGGGGTACGAGCAGTACTTC. Its translation: CASNSPGQGYEQYF.